This is a list of T cell receptor beta chains from one sample in a study of cytomegalovirus exposure and HLA in healthy donors. The assay was immunoSEQ multiplex PCR, and TCRdb's table has in-frame clones only and misses some. The data hold about 160,000 clones, with about 81% observed a single time. Sequencing was done on a sample of PBMCs. The receptors shown here come from a girl aged 5-17 years in good health and CMV-seropositive. CDR3s include the opening cysteine and the closing phenylalanine or tryptophan. The D gene is left open where the match is weak. Clone size is given for some rows only: seen once, a few or many times, or a class if the clone is expanded.

clone_size j_call v_call d_call cdr3_length cdr3_aa cdr3_nt
few TRBJ1-2 TRBV7-2 . 13 CASSTDRRGGYTF TGTGCCAGCAGCACGGACAGACGAGGTGGCTACACCTTC
. TRBJ2-3 TRBV9 . 14 CASSGTVSTDTQYF TGTGCCAGCAGCGGGACAGTTAGCACAGATACGCAGTATTTT
. TRBJ1-5 TRBV4-3 . 17 CASSQDARGSGNQPQHF TGCGCCAGCAGCCAAGATGCGCGGGGCTCGGGCAATCAGCCCCAGCATTTT
once TRBJ1-2 TRBV20-1 . 11 CSAEEVRGYTF TGCAGTGCTGAAGAGGTCCGGGGCTACACCTTC
. TRBJ2-1 TRBV27 . 16 CASSLFGADYLNEQFF TGTGCCAGCAGCCTCTTCGGCGCGGACTATTTGAATGAGCAGTTCTTC
. TRBJ1-1 TRBV29-1 . 14 CSVVWAGMNTEAFF TGCAGCGTGGTATGGGCAGGGATGAACACTGAAGCTTTCTTT
. TRBJ2-2 TRBV28 TRBD2 16 CASRAPGPERGGELFF TGTGCCAGCAGGGCCCCGGGCCCCGAGCGGGGCGGGGAGCTGTTTTTT
. TRBJ2-3 TRBV25-1 . 13 CASSESGTDTQYF TGTGCCAGCAGTGAATCAGGCACAGATACGCAGTATTTT
. TRBJ2-3 TRBV7-2 . 12 CASSLARDTQYF TGTGCCAGCAGCTTAGCCAGGGATACGCAGTATTTT
. TRBJ2-1 TRBV4-3 TRBD2 17 CASSQGGLAGNYNEQFF TGCGCCAGCAGCCAAGGGGGACTAGCGGGGAACTACAATGAGCAGTTCTTC
. TRBJ2-1 TRBV4-2 TRBD2 17 CASSPEVTAGALNEQFF TGTGCCAGCAGCCCCGAGGTAACGGCGGGAGCCCTCAATGAGCAGTTCTTC
once TRBJ2-5 TRBV5-1 TRBD1 15 CASSLAGTGGETQYF TGCGCCAGCAGCTTGGCCGGGACAGGGGGAGAGACCCAGTACTTC
. TRBJ1-1 TRBV5-4 TRBD1 17 CASSLARGRGQNTEAFF TGTGCCAGCAGCTTGGCCCGGGGCAGGGGGCAGAACACTGAAGCTTTCTTT
. TRBJ2-7 TRBV6-5 TRBD1 14 CASSYRGQGYGQYF TGTGCCAGCAGTTACCGGGGACAGGGGTACGGGCAGTACTTC
few TRBJ2-3 TRBV4-3 . 14 CASSQDQGTDTQYF TGCGCCAGCAGCCAGGACCAGGGGACAGATACGCAGTATTTT
once TRBJ1-1 TRBV4-1 . 14 CASRFTAMNTEAFF TGCGCCAGCAGGTTCACAGCTATGAACACTGAAGCTTTCTTT
. TRBJ2-7 TRBV12-5 . 15 CASGPSRASSYEQYF TGTGCTAGTGGCCCCTCGCGGGCAAGCTCCTACGAGCAGTACTTC
. TRBJ1-2 TRBV30 . 13 CAWSVSFNYGYTF TGTGCCTGGAGTGTTTCTTTTAACTATGGCTACACCTTC
. TRBJ2-3 TRBV5-1 TRBD2 17 CASSSVTSGSRPDTQYF TGCGCCAGCAGCTCGGTGACTAGCGGGTCCCGCCCAGATACGCAGTATTTT
. TRBJ2-3 TRBV2 TRBD2 17 CASLSVGLASTADTQYF TGTGCCAGCTTAAGCGTCGGACTAGCATCCACCGCAGATACGCAGTATTTT
. TRBJ2-7 TRBV2 TRBD2 13 CASSFGTTYEQYF TGTGCCAGCAGCTTCGGGACTACATACGAGCAGTACTTC
. TRBJ2-3 TRBV11-3 TRBD2 16 CASSLGTSGPGDTQYF TGTGCCAGCAGCTTAGGTACTAGCGGTCCGGGAGATACGCAGTATTTT
. TRBJ1-2 TRBV18 TRBD1 14 CASSPGQGTYGYTF TGTGCCAGCTCACCGGGACAGGGGACCTATGGCTACACCTTC
. TRBJ2-7 TRBV15 . 17 CATSSTEGVLFSYEQYF TGTGCCACCAGCAGTACCGAAGGGGTACTATTCTCCTACGAGCAGTACTTC
. TRBJ2-7 TRBV6-5 TRBD1 14 CASSKTGFGYEQYF TGTGCCAGCAGCAAGACAGGGTTTGGATACGAGCAGTACTTC
. TRBJ1-2 TRBV19 . 12 CASTAGILGYTF TGTGCCAGTACGGCAGGGATCCTTGGCTACACCTTC
few TRBJ2-1 TRBV5-5 . 14 CASSLVGENNEQFF TGTGCCAGCAGCTTGGTTGGAGAGAACAATGAGCAGTTCTTC
. TRBJ1-2 TRBV2 . 14 CASSDARGNYGYTF TGTGCCAGCAGTGACGCAAGAGGGAACTATGGCTACACCTTC
. TRBJ2-6 TRBV5-1 TRBD1 15 CASRDRSSGANVLTF TGCGCCAGCAGGGACAGGAGCTCTGGGGCCAACGTCCTGACTTTC
. TRBJ1-2 TRBV9 . 15 CASSPLRGANYGYTF TGTGCCAGCAGCCCCTTAAGGGGCGCGAACTATGGCTACACCTTC
. TRBJ2-5 TRBV6-1 . 14 CASRLTATQETQYF TGTGCCAGCCGGCTGACAGCCACGCAAGAGACCCAGTACTTC
. TRBJ2-7 TRBV10-3 . 13 CAISVQGSYEQYF TGTGCCATCAGTGTACAGGGAAGCTACGAGCAGTACTTC
. TRBJ1-5 TRBV10-3 . 14 CAISPGYSNQPQHF TGTGCCATCAGTCCGGGTTATAGCAATCAGCCCCAGCATTTT
. TRBJ2-5 TRBV9 . 14 CASSSFAGPGTQYF TGTGCCAGCAGCTCCTTCGCGGGCCCAGGGACCCAGTACTTC
. TRBJ1-2 TRBV6-1 TRBD1 14 CASSEDRVASGYTF TGTGCCAGCAGTGAGGACAGGGTAGCTTCTGGCTACACCTTC
. TRBJ1-2 TRBV4-1 . 14 CASSPTGRVSGYTF TGCGCCAGCAGCCCTACAGGGCGTGTAAGTGGCTACACCTTC
few TRBJ2-1 TRBV27 . 15 CASSLSTPSYNEQFF TGTGCCAGCAGTTTATCCACTCCCTCCTACAATGAGCAGTTCTTC
. TRBJ2-4 TRBV30 TRBD1 15 CACRDRGSAKNIQYF TGTGCCTGCCGGGACAGGGGTTCAGCCAAAAACATTCAGTACTTC
few TRBJ2-7 TRBV11-2 . 14 CASSFGQTTYEQYF TGTGCCAGCAGCTTCGGACAGACTACCTACGAGCAGTACTTC
. TRBJ1-1 TRBV28 . 14 CASSLRTPGTEAFF TGTGCCAGCAGTTTAAGGACCCCGGGGACTGAAGCTTTCTTT
. TRBJ2-5 TRBV10-3 TRBD1 14 CAISGTGEGETQYF TGTGCCATCAGCGGGACAGGAGAGGGAGAGACCCAGTACTTC
few TRBJ2-1 TRBV7-8 TRBD2 14 CASRQSGRAHEQFF TGTGCCAGCCGACAAAGCGGGAGGGCCCATGAGCAGTTCTTC
. TRBJ1-3 TRBV6-5 . 14 CASSYGHSGNTIYF TGTGCCAGCAGTTACGGGCACTCTGGAAACACCATATATTTT
. TRBJ2-3 TRBV5-1 . 14 CASSRSGGSDTQYF TGCGCCAGCAGCCGTTCAGGGGGGTCGGATACGCAGTATTTT
. TRBJ1-1 TRBV6-5 . 16 CASSYSGGLLNTEAFF TGTGCCAGCAGCTACAGTGGGGGCCTCCTGAACACTGAAGCTTTCTTT
. TRBJ2-7 TRBV19 TRBD2 14 CASSNLAGPYEQYF TGTGCCAGTAGTAACTTAGCGGGCCCCTACGAGCAGTACTTC
. TRBJ2-6 TRBV12-2 . 19 CASRLSMSGILSGANVLTF TGTGCAAGTCGCTTATCGATGAGCGGGATCCTCTCTGGGGCCAACGTCCTGACTTTC